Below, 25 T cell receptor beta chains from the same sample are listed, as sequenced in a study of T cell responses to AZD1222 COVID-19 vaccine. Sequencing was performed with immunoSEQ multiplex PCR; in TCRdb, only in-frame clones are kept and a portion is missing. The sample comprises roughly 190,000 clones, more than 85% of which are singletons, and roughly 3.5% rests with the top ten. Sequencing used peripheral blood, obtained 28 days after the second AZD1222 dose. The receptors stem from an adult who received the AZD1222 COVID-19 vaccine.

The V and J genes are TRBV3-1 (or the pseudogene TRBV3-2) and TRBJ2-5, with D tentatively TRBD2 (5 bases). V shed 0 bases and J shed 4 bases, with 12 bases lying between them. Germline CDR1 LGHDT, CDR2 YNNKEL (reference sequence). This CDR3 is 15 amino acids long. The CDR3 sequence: CASSQDPAERETQYF. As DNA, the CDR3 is TGTGCCAGCAGCCAAGATCCAGCGGAGAGAGAGACCCAGTACTTC.

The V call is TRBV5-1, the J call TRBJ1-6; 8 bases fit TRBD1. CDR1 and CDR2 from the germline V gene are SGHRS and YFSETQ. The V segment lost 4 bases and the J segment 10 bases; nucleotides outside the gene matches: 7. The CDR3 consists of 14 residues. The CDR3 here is CASSISGGRSPLHF. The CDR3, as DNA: TGCGCCAGCAGCATCTCAGGGGGCCGCTCACCCCTCCACTTT.

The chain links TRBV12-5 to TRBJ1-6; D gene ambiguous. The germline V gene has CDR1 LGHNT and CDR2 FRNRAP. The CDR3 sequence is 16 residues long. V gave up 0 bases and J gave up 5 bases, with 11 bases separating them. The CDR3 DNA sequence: TGTGCTAGTGGTTTGGTTTCTGGGTTCAATAATTCACCCCTCCACTTT. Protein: CASGLVSGFNNSPLHF. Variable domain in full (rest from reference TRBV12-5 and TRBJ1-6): DARVTQTPRHKVTEMGQEVTMRCQPILGHNTVFWYRQTMMQGLELLAYFRNRAPLDDSGMPKDRFSAEMPDATLATLKIQPSEPRDSAVYFCASGLVSGFNNSPLHFGNGTRLTVT.

CDR3 in DNA: TGTGCCAGCAGCCGCGGACAGCTCTATGGCTACACCTTC. It is translated as CASSRGQLYGYTF. The chain employs TRBV14 and TRBJ1-2; possibly TRBD1 for D (6 bases). V lost 4 bases, J lost 4 bases, and 10 bases lay in between. Germline V lookup: CDR1 SGHDN, CDR2 FVKESK. This CDR3 comprises 13 residues.

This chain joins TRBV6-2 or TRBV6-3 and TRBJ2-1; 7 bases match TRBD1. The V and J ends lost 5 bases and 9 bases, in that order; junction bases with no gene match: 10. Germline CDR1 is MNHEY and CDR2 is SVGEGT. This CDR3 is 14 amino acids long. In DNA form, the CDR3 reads TGTGCCAGCAGTATCCACAAGGGGGCCGGTGAGCAGTTCTTC. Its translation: CASSIHKGAGEQFF.

The CDR3: CASTLRDRVNQPQHF. Written as DNA, the CDR3 is TGTGCCAGCACCCTCAGGGACAGGGTCAATCAGCCCCAGCATTTT. This chain links TRBV28 with TRBJ1-5, with TRBD1 identical over 9 bases. The CDR3 length is 15 residues. The germline CDR1 and CDR2 sequences are MDHEN and SYDVKM. The V and J ends lost 7 bases and 3 bases, in that order; junction bases with no gene match: 7.

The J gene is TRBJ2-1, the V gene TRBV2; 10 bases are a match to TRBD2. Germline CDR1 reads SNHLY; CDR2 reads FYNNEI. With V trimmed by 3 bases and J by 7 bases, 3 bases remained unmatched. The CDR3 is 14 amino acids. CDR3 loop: CASSDSSGSNEQFF. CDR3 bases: TGTGCCAGCAGTGATTCTAGCGGGAGTAATGAGCAGTTCTTC.

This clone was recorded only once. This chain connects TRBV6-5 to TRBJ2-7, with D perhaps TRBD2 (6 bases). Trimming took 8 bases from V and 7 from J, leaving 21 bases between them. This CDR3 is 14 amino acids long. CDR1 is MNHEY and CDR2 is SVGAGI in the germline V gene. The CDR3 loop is CASAPAGPQREQYF. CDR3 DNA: TGTGCCAGCGCTCCGGCGGGACCGCAGCGAGAGCAGTACTTC.

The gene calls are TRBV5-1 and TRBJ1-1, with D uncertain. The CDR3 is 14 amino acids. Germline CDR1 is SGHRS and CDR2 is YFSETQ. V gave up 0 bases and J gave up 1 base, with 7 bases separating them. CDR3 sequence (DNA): TGCGCCAGCAGCTTGGAAAGCTGGAACACTGAAGCTTTCTTT. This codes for CASSLESWNTEAFF.

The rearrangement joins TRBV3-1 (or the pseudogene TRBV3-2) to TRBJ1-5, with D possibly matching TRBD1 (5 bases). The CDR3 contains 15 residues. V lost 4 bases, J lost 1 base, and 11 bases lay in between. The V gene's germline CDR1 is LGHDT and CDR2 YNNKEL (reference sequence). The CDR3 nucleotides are TGTGCCAGCAGCCGCCAACGGGGGAGCAATCAGCCCCAGCATTTT. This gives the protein CASSRQRGSNQPQHF.

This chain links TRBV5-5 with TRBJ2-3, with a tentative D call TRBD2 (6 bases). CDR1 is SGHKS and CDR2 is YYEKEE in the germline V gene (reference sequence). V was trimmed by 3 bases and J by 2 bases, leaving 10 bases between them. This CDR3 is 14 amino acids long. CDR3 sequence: CASSWGDLTDTQYF. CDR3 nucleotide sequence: TGTGCCAGCAGCTGGGGGGACCTCACAGATACGCAGTATTTT.

CDR3 sequence reads: CASSWGGGRSETQYF. The CDR3 DNA follows: TGTGCCAGCAGCTGGGGTGGGGGGCGGTCGGAGACCCAGTACTTC. The chain joins TRBV28 to TRBJ2-5; TRBD1 or TRBD2 may be the D gene (6 bases each). The CDR3 spans 15 residues. V lost 6 bases and J 5 bases, leaving 19 bases between the germline ends. The germline CDR1 and CDR2 sequences are MDHEN and SYDVKM.

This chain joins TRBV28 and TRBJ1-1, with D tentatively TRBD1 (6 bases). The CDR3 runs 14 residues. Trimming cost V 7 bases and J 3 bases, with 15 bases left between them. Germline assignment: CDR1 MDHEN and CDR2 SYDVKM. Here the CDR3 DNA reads TGTGCCAGCAACCCTCTTGGGGGCCACACTGAAGCTTTCTTT. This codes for CASNPLGGHTEAFF.

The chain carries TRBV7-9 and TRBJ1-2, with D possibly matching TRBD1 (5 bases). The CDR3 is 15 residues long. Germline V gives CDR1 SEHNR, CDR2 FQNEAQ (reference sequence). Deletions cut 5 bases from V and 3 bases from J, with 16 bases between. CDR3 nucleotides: TGTGCCAGCAGCGTACCCATCGACAGATACTATGGCTACACCTTC. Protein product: CASSVPIDRYYGYTF.

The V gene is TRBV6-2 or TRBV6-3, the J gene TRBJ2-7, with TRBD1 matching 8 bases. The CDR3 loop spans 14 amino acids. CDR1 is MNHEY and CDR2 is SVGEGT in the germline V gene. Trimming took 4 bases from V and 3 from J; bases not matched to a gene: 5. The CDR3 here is CASSSQGVFYEQYF. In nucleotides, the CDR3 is TGTGCCAGCAGTTCACAGGGGGTGTTCTACGAGCAGTACTTC.

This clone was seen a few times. For the CDR3, the DNA is TGTGCCAGCAGTACCCTGGGGAAGGGGGGTGAAAAACTGTTTTTT. This translates into CASSTLGKGGEKLFF. V and J are TRBV28 and TRBJ1-4; TRBD1 might be the D (6 bases). Trimming took 5 bases from V and 7 from J, leaving 17 bases between them. CDR1 is MDHEN and CDR2 is SYDVKM in the germline V gene. The CDR3 covers 15 residues.

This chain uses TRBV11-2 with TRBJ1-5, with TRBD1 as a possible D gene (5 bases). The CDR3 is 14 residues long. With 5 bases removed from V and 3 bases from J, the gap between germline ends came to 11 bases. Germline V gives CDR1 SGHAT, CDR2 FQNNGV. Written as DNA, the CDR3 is TGTGCCAGCAGCCACGACAGCCCCAATCAGCCCCAGCATTTT. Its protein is CASSHDSPNQPQHF.

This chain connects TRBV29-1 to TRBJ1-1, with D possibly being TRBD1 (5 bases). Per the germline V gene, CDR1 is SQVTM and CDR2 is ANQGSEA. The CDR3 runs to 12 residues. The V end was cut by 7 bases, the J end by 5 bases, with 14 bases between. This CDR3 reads CSGNRDGTEAFF. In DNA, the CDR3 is TGCAGCGGGAACCGGGACGGAACTGAAGCTTTCTTT.

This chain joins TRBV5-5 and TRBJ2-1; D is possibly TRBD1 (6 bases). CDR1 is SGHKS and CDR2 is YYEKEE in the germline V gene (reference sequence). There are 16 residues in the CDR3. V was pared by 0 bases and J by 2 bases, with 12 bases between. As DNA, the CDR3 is TGTGCCAGCAGCTTGGGGACGACAGGTCCCTACAATGAGCAGTTCTTC. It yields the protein CASSLGTTGPYNEQFF.

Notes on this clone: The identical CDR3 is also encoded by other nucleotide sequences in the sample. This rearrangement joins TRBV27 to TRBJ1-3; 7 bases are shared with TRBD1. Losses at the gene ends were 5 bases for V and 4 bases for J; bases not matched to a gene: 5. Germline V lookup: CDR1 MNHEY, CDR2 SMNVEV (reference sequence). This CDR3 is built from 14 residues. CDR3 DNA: TGTGCCAGCAGTCTCACAGGGGCCGGAAACACCATATATTTT. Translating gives CASSLTGAGNTIYF.

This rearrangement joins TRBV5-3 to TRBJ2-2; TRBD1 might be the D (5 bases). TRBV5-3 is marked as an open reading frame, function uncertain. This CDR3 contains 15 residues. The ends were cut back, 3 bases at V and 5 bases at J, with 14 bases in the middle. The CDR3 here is CARSSAQAGTGELFF. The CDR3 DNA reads TGTGCCAGAAGCTCAGCACAGGCTGGGACCGGGGAGCTGTTTTTT.

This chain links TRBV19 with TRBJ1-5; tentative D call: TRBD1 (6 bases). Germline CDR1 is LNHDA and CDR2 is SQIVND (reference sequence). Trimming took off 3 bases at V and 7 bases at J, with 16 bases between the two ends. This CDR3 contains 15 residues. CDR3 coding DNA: TGTGCCAGTAGTATGAGACAGGCGGTCGGGCAGCCCCAGCATTTT. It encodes CASSMRQAVGQPQHF.

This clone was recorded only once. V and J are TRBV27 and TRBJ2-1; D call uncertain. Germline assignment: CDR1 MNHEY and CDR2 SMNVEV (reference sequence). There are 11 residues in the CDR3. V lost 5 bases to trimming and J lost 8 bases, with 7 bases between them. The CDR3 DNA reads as TGTGCCAGCAGTCTTTTCGATGAGCAGTTCTTC. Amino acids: CASSLFDEQFF.

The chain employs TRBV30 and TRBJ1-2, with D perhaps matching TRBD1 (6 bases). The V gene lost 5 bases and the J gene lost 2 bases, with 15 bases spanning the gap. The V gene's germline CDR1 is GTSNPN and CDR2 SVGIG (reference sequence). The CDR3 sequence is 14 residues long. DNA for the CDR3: TGTGCCTGGGCCCGGGACACCAAAAACTATGGCTACACCTTC. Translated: CAWARDTKNYGYTF.

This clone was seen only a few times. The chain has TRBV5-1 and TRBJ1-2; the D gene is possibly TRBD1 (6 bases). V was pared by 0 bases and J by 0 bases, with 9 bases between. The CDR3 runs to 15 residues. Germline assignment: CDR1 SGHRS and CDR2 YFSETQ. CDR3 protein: CASSLEQGSNYGYTF. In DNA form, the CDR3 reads TGCGCCAGCAGCTTGGAACAGGGTTCTAACTATGGCTACACCTTC.